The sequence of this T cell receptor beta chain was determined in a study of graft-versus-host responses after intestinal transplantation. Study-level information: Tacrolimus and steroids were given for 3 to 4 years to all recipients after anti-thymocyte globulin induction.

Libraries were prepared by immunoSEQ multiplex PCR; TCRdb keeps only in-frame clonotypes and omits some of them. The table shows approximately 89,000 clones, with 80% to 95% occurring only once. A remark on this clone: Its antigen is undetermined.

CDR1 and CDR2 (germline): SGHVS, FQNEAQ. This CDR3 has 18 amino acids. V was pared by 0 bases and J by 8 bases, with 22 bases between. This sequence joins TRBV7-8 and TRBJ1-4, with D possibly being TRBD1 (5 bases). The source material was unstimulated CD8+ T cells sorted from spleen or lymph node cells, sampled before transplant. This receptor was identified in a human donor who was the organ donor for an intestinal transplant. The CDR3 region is CASSLAIPRGSYSEKLFF. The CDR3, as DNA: TGTGCCAGCAGCTTAGCCATCCCCCGGGGGAGCTATAGCGAAAAACTGTTTTTT.